Given below is one T cell receptor (beta chain) in context. The sample is drawn from a study of blood T cell repertoires in COVID-19. The protocol was immunoSEQ multiplex PCR, while the TCRdb copy is restricted to in-frame clones and leaves out a portion. The data show more than 300,000 clones, with 89% seen just once and approximately 1.8% held by the top ten. Germline V gene data show CDR1 as SNHLY and CDR2 as FYNNEI. Trimming cost V 7 bases and J 6 bases; bases outside gene matches: 8. The CDR3 is made up of 13 amino acids. The sequencing sample was made of peripheral blood. This TCR was recovered from a woman in her 30s with COVID-19, enrolled during active disease. The chain is built from TRBV2 and TRBJ2-7; 8 nucleotides agree with TRBD2. CDR3 in DNA: TGTGCCAGCATGGGGGGGGGACTAGGCGAGCAGTACTTC. It encodes CASMGGGLGEQYF.